The following is a T cell receptor (beta chain) sequence with its context. What it binds is unknown. The data stem from a study of cytomegalovirus exposure and HLA in healthy donors. Vbeta (60) and Jbeta (13) primers were used in the PCR. Only in-frame clones appear in the TCRdb table, and some are missing; sequencing was by immunoSEQ multiplex PCR. Its clone listing holds about 47,000 clones. Study-level results: Among CMV-associated TCR beta chains, most appeared HLA-restricted in a later analysis. TCR beta sequences reportedly predicted the HLA-A and HLA-B alleles of most subjects accurately. A highly shared variant cluster was judged a likely technical artifact. 87-base-pair reads could not separate some V segments, including TRBV6-2 and TRBV6-3.

Germline loops: CDR1 MNHEY, CDR2 SVGAGI. The CDR3 runs 15 residues. V shed 2 bases, J shed 6 bases, and the junction held 4 bases outside the gene matches. The clonotype originates from a male donor in good health and CMV-seronegative. The sequencing input was PBMCs. V usage is TRBV6-5 and J usage is TRBJ2-1, with 10 bases identical to TRBD2. CDR3 coding DNA: TGTGCCAGCAGTTACCGGGGACTAGCGAGCAATGAGCAGTTCTTC. This translates into CASSYRGLASNEQFF.